This passage covers 8 T cell receptor beta chains from one sample sequenced in a study of T-cell memory formation after mild COVID-19. TCRdb redid the calling of the 5' RACE reads with MiXCR, one entry per CDR3 protein. The sample shows under 400,000 distinct CDR3 sequences, approximately 27% of them seen only once. The sequenced sample was PBMCs or a T cell subset sorted from them (not recorded which). The receptors here all came from an adult woman who had mild COVID-19 (a few samples of this study predate the infection). Cell type and time point are not known.

This clonotype was counted between two and nine times. This chain links TRBV24-1 with TRBJ2-5, with 7 bases that match TRBD1. Per germline, CDR1 KGHDR and CDR2 SFDVKD. The CDR3 totals 15 residues. The V and J ends lost 1 base and 5 bases, in that order; junction bases with no gene match: 6. Written as DNA, the CDR3 is TGTGCCACCAGTGATTTACGGGACAGATCGGAGACCCAGTACTTC. Translating it yields CATSDLRDRSETQYF.

This clonotype turned up a few times. This sequence joins TRBV9 and TRBJ2-5; D not certain. V was clipped by 4 bases and J by 5 bases, with 15 bases between them. Germline V lookup: CDR1 SGDLS, CDR2 YYNGEE. This CDR3 comprises 14 residues. This CDR3 is CASSPLPGAETQYF. The CDR3, as DNA: TGTGCCAGCAGCCCTCTCCCGGGCGCGGAGACCCAGTACTTC.

The chain uses TRBV20-1 and TRBJ2-7; D unresolved. CDR3 size: 12 residues. Trimming removed 3 bases at V and 1 base at J, with 7 bases between. The germline gives CDR1 DFQATT, CDR2 SNEGSKA (reference sequence). The CDR3 DNA sequence: TGCAGTGCTAGGCTCCCATCCTACGAGCAGTACTTC. Residues: CSARLPSYEQYF.

This clonotype was observed a handful of times. The J gene is TRBJ1-1, the V gene TRBV24-1; the D gene is possibly TRBD1 (6 bases). The CDR3 contains 13 residues. Trimming removed 9 bases at V and 0 bases at J, with 10 bases between. Germline CDR1 is KGHDR and CDR2 is SFDVKD. CDR3 sequence: CATRRQVNTEAFF. In nucleotides, the CDR3 is TGTGCCACCCGGAGACAGGTGAACACTGAAGCTTTCTTT.

The chain is built from TRBV13 and TRBJ2-6, with D hard to call. The germline V gene has CDR1 PRHDT and CDR2 FYEKMQ (reference sequence). V was cut by 2 bases and J by 4 bases, with 3 bases left in between. The CDR3 contains 13 residues. CDR3 sequence (DNA): TGTGCCAGCAGCTTACGGGGGGCCAACGTCCTGACTTTC. Translating gives CASSLRGANVLTF.

The chain has TRBV9 and TRBJ2-7, with D unclear. V dropped 0 bases and J dropped 1 base, with 5 bases sitting between them. The length of the CDR3 is 13 residues. The V gene's germline CDR1 is SGDLS and CDR2 YYNGEE. The CDR3 loop reads CASSVDDSYEQYF. CDR3 nucleotides: TGTGCCAGCAGCGTAGACGATTCCTACGAGCAGTACTTC.

CDR3 in amino acids: CSARGGQLNQPQHF. DNA for the CDR3: TGCAGTGCTAGAGGTGGACAGCTCAATCAGCCCCAGCATTTT. V is TRBV20-1 and J is TRBJ1-5; D is perhaps TRBD1 (6 bases). Germline V lookup: CDR1 DFQATT, CDR2 SNEGSKA (reference sequence). This CDR3 is 14 amino acids long. V was shortened by 1 base and J by 3 bases, with 10 bases between the two germline ends.

The chain carries TRBV4-2 and TRBJ2-1, with 8 nucleotides matching TRBD1. The CDR3 runs to 16 residues. Per the germline V gene, CDR1 is LGHNA and CDR2 is YNFKEQ. The trim removed 1 base at V and 6 bases at J, leaving 8 bases unmatched. The CDR3 DNA is TGTGCCAGCAGCCAAGCAGGGGGCGGACTGGGCAATGAGCAGTTCTTC. Its protein product is CASSQAGGGLGNEQFF.